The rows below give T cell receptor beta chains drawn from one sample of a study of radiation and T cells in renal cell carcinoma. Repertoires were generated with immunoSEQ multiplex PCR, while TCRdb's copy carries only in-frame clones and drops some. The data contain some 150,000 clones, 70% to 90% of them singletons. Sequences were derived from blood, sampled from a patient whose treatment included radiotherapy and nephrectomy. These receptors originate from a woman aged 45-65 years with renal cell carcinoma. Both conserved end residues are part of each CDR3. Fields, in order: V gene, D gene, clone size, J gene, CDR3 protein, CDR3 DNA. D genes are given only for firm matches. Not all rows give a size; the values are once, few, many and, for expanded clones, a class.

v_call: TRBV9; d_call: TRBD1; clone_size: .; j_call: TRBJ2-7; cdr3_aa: CASSVGGQAPYEQYF; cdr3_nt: TGTGCCAGCAGCGTAGGAGGACAGGCCCCCTACGAGCAGTACTTC
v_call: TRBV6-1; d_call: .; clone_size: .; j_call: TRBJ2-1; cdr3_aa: CASKWAREYNEQFF; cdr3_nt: TGTGCCAGCAAGTGGGCCAGGGAATACAATGAGCAGTTCTTC
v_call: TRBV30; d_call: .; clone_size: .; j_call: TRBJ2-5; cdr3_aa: CAWSVGQQETQYF; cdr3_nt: TGTGCCTGGAGTGTGGGTCAGCAAGAGACCCAGTACTTC
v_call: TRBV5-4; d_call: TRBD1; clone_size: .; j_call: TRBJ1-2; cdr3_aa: CASSQDRNYGYTF; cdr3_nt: TGTGCCAGCAGCCAGGACAGGAACTATGGCTACACCTTC
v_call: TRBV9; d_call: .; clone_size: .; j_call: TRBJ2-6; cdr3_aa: CASSVSGQLYSGANVLTF; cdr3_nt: TGTGCCAGCAGCGTGTCCGGACAGCTTTACTCTGGGGCCAACGTCCTGACTTTC
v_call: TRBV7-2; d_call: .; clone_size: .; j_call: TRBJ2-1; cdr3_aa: CASCLAGSSYNEQFF; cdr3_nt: TGTGCCAGCTGCTTGGCGGGAAGCTCCTACAATGAGCAGTTCTTC
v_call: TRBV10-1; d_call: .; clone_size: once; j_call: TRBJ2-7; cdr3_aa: CASSEHWSSGSYEQYF; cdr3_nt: TGCGCCAGCAGTGAGCACTGGTCCTCGGGGTCCTACGAGCAGTACTTC
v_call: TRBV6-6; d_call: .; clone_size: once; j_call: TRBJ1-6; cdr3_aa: CASSDNSPLHF; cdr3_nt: TGTGCCAGCAGTGATAATTCACCCCTCCACTTT
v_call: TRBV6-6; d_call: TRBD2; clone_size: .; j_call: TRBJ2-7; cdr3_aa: CASSYLSGSSYEQYF; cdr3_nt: TGTGCCAGCAGTTATCTGAGCGGGAGTTCTTACGAGCAGTACTTC
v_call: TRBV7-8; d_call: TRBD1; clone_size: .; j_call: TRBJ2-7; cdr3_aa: CASSRGAGGKVYEQYF; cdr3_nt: TGTGCCAGCAGCCGAGGGGCAGGGGGCAAAGTCTACGAGCAGTACTTC
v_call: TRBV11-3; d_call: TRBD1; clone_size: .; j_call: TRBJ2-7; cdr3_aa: CASSLGQASEQYF; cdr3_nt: TGTGCCAGCAGCTTGGGACAGGCTAGCGAGCAGTACTTC
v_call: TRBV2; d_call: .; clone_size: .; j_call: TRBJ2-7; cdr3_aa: CASRQQDEQYF; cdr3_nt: TGTGCCAGCAGGCAACAGGACGAGCAGTACTTC
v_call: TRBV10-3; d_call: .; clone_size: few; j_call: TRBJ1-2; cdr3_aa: CAISELGSINYGYTF; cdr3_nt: TGTGCCATCAGTGAGCTGGGCAGCATTAACTATGGCTACACCTTC
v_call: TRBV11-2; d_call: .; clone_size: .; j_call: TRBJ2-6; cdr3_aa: CASSLERFPGIGSGANVLTF; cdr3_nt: TGTGCCAGCAGCTTAGAAAGGTTCCCAGGGATAGGCTCTGGGGCCAACGTCCTGACTTTC
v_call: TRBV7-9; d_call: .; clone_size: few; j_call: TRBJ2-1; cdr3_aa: CASSPEKDEQFF; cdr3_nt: TGTGCCAGCAGCCCCGAGAAGGATGAGCAGTTCTTC
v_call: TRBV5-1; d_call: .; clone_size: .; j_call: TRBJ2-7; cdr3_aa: CASSPRNDEQYF; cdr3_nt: TGCGCCAGCAGCCCCAGGAATGACGAGCAGTACTTC
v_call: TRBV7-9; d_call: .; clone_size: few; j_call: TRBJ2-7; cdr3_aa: CASSSTTGEGEQYF; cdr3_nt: TGTGCCAGCAGCTCGACCACAGGGGAGGGCGAGCAGTACTTC
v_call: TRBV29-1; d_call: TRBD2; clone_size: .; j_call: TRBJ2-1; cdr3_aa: CSVQLASGRYRSYNEQFF; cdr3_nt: TGCAGCGTTCAACTGGCTAGCGGGAGATATAGATCCTACAATGAGCAGTTCTTC
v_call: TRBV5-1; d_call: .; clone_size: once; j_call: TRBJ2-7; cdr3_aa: CASSFPGSHEQYF; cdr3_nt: TGCGCCAGCAGCTTCCCCGGGAGTCACGAGCAGTACTTC
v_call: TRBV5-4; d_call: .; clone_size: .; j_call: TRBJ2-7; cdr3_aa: CASSFNRVYEQYF; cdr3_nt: TGTGCCAGCAGCTTCAACAGGGTCTACGAGCAGTACTTC
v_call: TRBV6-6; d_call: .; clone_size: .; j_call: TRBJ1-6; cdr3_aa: CASSYSGKPLHF; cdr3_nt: TGTGCCAGCAGTTACTCGGGAAAACCCCTCCACTTT
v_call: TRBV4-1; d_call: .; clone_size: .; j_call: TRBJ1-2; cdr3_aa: CASSRDRGYTF; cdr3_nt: TGCGCCAGCAGCCGAGATCGGGGCTACACCTTC
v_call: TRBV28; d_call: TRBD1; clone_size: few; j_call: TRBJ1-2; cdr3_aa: CASRPGGGYGYTF; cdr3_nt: TGTGCCAGCAGGCCAGGGGGAGGATATGGCTACACCTTC
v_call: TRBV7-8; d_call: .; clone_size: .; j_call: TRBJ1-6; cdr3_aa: CASSLVPPQGGNSPLHF; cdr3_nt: TGTGCCAGCAGCTTAGTCCCCCCACAGGGAGGGAATTCACCCCTCCACTTT
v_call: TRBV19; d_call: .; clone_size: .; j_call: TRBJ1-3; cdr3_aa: CASSILEAFSGNTIYF; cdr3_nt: TGTGCCAGTAGTATATTAGAGGCCTTCTCTGGAAACACCATATATTTT
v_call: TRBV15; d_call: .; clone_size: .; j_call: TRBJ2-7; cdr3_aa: CATSRGDGDYEQYF; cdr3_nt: TGTGCCACCAGCAGGGGGGACGGAGACTACGAGCAGTACTTC
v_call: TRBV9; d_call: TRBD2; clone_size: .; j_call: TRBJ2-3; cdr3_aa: CASSVFPSGIGPDTQYF; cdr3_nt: TGTGCCAGCAGCGTATTCCCTAGCGGGATTGGTCCAGATACGCAGTATTTT
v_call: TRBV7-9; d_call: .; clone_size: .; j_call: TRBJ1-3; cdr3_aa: CASSFQTAGNTIYF; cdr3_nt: TGTGCCAGCAGCTTTCAGACGGCTGGAAACACCATATATTTT
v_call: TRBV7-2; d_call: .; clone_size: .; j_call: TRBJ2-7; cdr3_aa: CASSVQGKDEQYF; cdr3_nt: TGTGCCAGCAGCGTCCAGGGGAAAGACGAGCAGTACTTC
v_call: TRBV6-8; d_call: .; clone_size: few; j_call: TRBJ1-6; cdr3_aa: CASSPVRVSYNSPLHF; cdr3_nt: TGTGCCAGCAGTCCCGTTCGGGTCAGCTATAATTCACCCCTCCACTTT
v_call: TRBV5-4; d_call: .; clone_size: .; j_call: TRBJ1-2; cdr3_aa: CASSLPGGRDYYGYTF; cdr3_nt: TGTGCCAGCAGCCTACCCGGGGGCAGGGATTACTATGGCTACACCTTC
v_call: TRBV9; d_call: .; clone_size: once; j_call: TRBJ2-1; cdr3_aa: CASSVVALSNEQFF; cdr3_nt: TGTGCCAGCAGCGTAGTAGCCCTTTCCAATGAGCAGTTCTTC
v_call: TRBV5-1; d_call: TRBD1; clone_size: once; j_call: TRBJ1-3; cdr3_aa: CASSDTGTAIYF; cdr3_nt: TGCGCCAGCAGCGACACCGGGACAGCCATATATTTT
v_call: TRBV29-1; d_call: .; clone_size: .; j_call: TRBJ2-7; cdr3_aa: CSAAYVGEQYF; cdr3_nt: TGCAGCGCTGCCTATGTGGGCGAGCAGTACTTC
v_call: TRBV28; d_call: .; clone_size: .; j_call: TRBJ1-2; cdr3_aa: CASSFPGRAYGYTF; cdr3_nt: TGTGCCAGCAGCTTCCCCGGCAGGGCCTATGGCTACACCTTC
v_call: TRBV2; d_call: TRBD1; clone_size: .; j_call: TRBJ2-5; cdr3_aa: CASNHGTGRGETQYF; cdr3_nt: TGTGCCAGCAACCATGGGACAGGACGGGGCGAGACCCAGTACTTC
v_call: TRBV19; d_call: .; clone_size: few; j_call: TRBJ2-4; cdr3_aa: CASSIGVGGNIQYF; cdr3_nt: TGTGCCAGTAGTATAGGGGTCGGAGGGAACATTCAGTACTTC
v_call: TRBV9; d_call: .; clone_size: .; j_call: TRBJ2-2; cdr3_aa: CASSVEGVSGELFF; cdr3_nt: TGTGCCAGCAGCGTAGAGGGGGTGAGCGGGGAGCTGTTTTTT
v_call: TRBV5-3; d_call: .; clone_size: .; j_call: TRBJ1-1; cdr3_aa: CASSSRTEAFF; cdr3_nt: TGTGCCAGCAGTTCTAGGACTGAAGCTTTCTTT
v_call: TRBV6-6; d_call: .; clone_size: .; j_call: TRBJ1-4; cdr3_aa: CASSAPGGGEKLFF; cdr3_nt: TGTGCCAGCAGTGCGCCCGGGGGGGGCGAAAAACTGTTTTTT
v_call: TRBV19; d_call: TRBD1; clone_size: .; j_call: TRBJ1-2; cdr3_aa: CASSKVDRASGYTF; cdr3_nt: TGTGCCAGTAGTAAGGTCGACAGGGCCAGCGGCTACACCTTC
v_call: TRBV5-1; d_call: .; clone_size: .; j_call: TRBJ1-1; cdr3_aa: CASSLADLGGTGTFF; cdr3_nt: TGCGCCAGCAGCTTGGCCGATTTGGGAGGAACGGGGACTTTCTTT